This is a list of T cell receptor beta chains from one sample in a study of blood T cell repertoires in COVID-19. Libraries were prepared by immunoSEQ multiplex PCR; TCRdb keeps only in-frame clonotypes and omits some of them. Altogether some 360,000 clones are present, around 90% being singletons, with the ten largest covering 3.9%. The sample was peripheral blood. These receptors came from a woman aged 55-70 years with COVID-19, enrolled during active disease. Each CDR3 is given with its conserved first and last residue. The D gene is left open where the match is weak. Not all rows give a size; the values are once, few, many and, for expanded clones, a class.

v_gene,j_gene,d_gene,abundance,CDR3aa,CDR3nt
TRBV6-5,TRBJ2-7,.,.,CASSATGYYEQYF,TGTGCCAGCAGCGCTACAGGATACTACGAGCAGTACTTC
TRBV10-3,TRBJ1-2,TRBD1,.,CAISRQGAIYGYTF,TGTGCCATCAGCCGACAGGGGGCCATTTATGGCTACACCTTC
TRBV7-9,TRBJ1-1,.,.,CASSAGQLNTEAFF,TGTGCCAGCAGCGCAGGACAGTTGAACACTGAAGCTTTCTTT
TRBV5-5,TRBJ1-1,.,many,CASSQTGITEAFF,TGTGCCAGCAGTCAAACAGGGATCACTGAAGCTTTCTTT
TRBV28,TRBJ1-1,.,.,CASSLIQGNTEAFF,TGTGCCAGCAGTTTAATACAGGGAAACACTGAAGCTTTCTTT
TRBV5-4,TRBJ2-1,.,.,CASSLYLRIGGRHNEQFF,TGTGCCAGCAGCTTGTACCTCAGGATCGGGGGTCGTCACAATGAGCAGTTCTTC
TRBV5-6,TRBJ1-6,TRBD1,.,CASRDRGRYNSPLHF,TGTGCCAGCCGGGACAGGGGGAGGTATAATTCACCCCTCCACTTT
TRBV28,TRBJ2-7,TRBD1,.,CASSSLGQGVYEQCF,TGTGCCAGCAGTTCCTTGGGACAGGGGGTCTACGAGCAGTGCTTC
TRBV7-2,TRBJ1-5,.,many,CATNSGVPFQPQHF,TGTGCCACGAACTCAGGGGTTCCTTTTCAGCCCCAGCATTTT
TRBV27,TRBJ1-1,.,.,CASRDTNTEAFF,TGTGCCAGCCGGGACACGAACACTGAAGCTTTCTTT
TRBV9,TRBJ1-6,TRBD1,.,CASSVGTGNSPLHF,TGTGCCAGCAGCGTCGGGACAGGAAATTCACCCCTCCACTTT
TRBV9,TRBJ1-2,.,.,CASSANREMDGYTF,TGTGCCAGCAGCGCCAACAGGGAAATGGATGGCTACACCTTC
TRBV27,TRBJ2-5,TRBD1,.,CASSWAAGGSETQYF,TGTGCCAGCAGTTGGGCGGCAGGGGGCTCAGAGACCCAGTACTTC
TRBV5-1,TRBJ1-1,.,.,CASSLQGAWTMNTEAFF,TGCGCCAGCAGCTTACAGGGCGCGTGGACCATGAACACTGAAGCTTTCTTT
TRBV19,TRBJ1-5,.,.,CASNDLGRNQPQHF,TGTGCCAGTAATGACTTGGGGCGAAATCAGCCCCAGCATTTT
TRBV19,TRBJ1-2,TRBD1,.,CASSTTGANYGYTF,TGTGCCAGTAGCACGACAGGGGCTAACTATGGCTACACCTTC
TRBV7-2,TRBJ2-2,TRBD2,.,CASSSQSGGTTGELFF,TGTGCCAGCAGCTCCCAAAGCGGGGGGACAACCGGGGAGCTGTTTTTT
TRBV19,TRBJ1-5,TRBD1,.,CASIQGANQPQHF,TGTGCCAGTATACAGGGGGCGAATCAGCCCCAGCATTTT
TRBV7-7,TRBJ2-2,TRBD1,few,CASSLGPGQGPGELFF,TGTGCTAGCAGCTTAGGACCGGGACAGGGTCCCGGGGAGCTGTTTTTT
TRBV5-4,TRBJ1-3,.,few,CASSFAGGSGNTIYF,TGTGCCAGCAGCTTTGCGGGGGGCTCTGGAAACACCATATATTTT
TRBV28,TRBJ1-2,.,.,CASSLMGAYGYTF,TGTGCCAGCAGTTTGATGGGAGCCTATGGCTACACCTTC
TRBV7-7,TRBJ1-3,.,.,CAKGPPTGGDLGNTIYF,TGTGCTAAGGGCCCGCCCACGGGAGGGGACCTTGGAAACACCATATATTTT
TRBV18,TRBJ1-6,.,.,CASSPGGAAYNSPLHF,TGTGCCAGCTCACCAGGGGGGGCCGCCTATAATTCACCCCTCCACTTT
TRBV6-5,TRBJ1-6,.,.,CASSFSGGINSPLHF,TGTGCCAGCAGTTTCAGCGGGGGGATTAATTCACCCCTCCACTTT
TRBV18,TRBJ1-1,TRBD1,once,CASSPPGNRGNTEAFF,TGTGCCAGCTCACCACCCGGGAACAGGGGGAACACTGAAGCTTTCTTT
TRBV28,TRBJ2-5,TRBD2,.,CASSPGAGGHEETQYF,TGTGCCAGCAGTCCTGGAGCGGGGGGGCATGAAGAGACCCAGTACTTC
TRBV7-6,TRBJ1-2,.,.,CASSPGRGYGYTF,TGTGCCAGCAGCCCGGGTCGGGGATATGGCTACACCTTC
TRBV28,TRBJ1-2,.,.,CASSQTGAGYTF,TGTGCCAGCAGTCAGACAGGCGCTGGCTACACCTTC
TRBV3-1/TRBV3-2,TRBJ1-1,.,.,CASSHSGAEAFF,TGTGCCAGCAGCCATTCAGGGGCTGAAGCTTTCTTT
TRBV10-2,TRBJ2-1,.,.,CASSEYTREQFF,TGCGCCAGCAGTGAGTATACGCGTGAGCAGTTCTTC
TRBV14,TRBJ1-1,.,.,CASSQGGMGRFTEAFF,TGTGCCAGCAGCCAAGGCGGTATGGGGCGTTTCACTGAAGCTTTCTTT
TRBV5-6,TRBJ1-1,.,.,CASSFRQGTTEAFF,TGTGCCAGCAGCTTTCGGCAGGGGACCACTGAAGCTTTCTTT
TRBV11-2,TRBJ2-2,.,.,CASSPGRAGNTGELFF,TGTGCCAGCAGCCCGGGACGAGCGGGGAACACCGGGGAGCTGTTTTTT
TRBV7-2,TRBJ2-3,TRBD2,.,CASSSGLAGGSDTQYF,TGTGCCAGCAGCTCAGGACTAGCGGGGGGCTCAGATACGCAGTATTTT
TRBV7-2,TRBJ1-1,.,.,CASSLRAGNTEAFF,TGTGCCAGCAGCTTAAGGGCGGGGAACACTGAAGCTTTCTTT
TRBV25-1,TRBJ1-4,TRBD1,.,CASSGRGTGNEKLFF,TGTGCCAGCAGTGGAAGAGGGACAGGGAATGAAAAACTGTTTTTT
TRBV27,TRBJ2-7,TRBD2,.,CASRTSGGSEQYF,TGTGCCAGCAGGACTAGCGGAGGTTCCGAGCAGTACTTC
TRBV28,TRBJ1-5,.,.,CASSSHAGRRIGNQPQHF,TGTGCCAGCAGTTCTCACGCCGGGAGACGTATTGGCAATCAGCCCCAGCATTTT
TRBV11-3,TRBJ2-7,TRBD2,.,CASSLGGGAYEQYF,TGTGCCAGCAGCTTAGGCGGGGGGGCCTACGAGCAGTACTTC
TRBV5-1,TRBJ1-6,.,.,CASSFGRGSLDSPLHF,TGCGCCAGCAGCTTCGGGCGGGGCAGTTTGGATTCACCCCTCCACTTT
TRBV5-1,TRBJ2-1,.,.,CASSFRGSEQFF,TGCGCCAGCAGCTTTAGGGGATCTGAGCAGTTCTTC
TRBV6-5,TRBJ1-2,.,.,CASSLAGIGYTF,TGTGCCAGCAGTCTTGCAGGGATAGGCTACACCTTC
TRBV6-6,TRBJ1-2,TRBD1,.,CASSYHGTGDGYTF,TGTGCCAGCAGTTACCATGGGACAGGGGATGGCTACACCTTC